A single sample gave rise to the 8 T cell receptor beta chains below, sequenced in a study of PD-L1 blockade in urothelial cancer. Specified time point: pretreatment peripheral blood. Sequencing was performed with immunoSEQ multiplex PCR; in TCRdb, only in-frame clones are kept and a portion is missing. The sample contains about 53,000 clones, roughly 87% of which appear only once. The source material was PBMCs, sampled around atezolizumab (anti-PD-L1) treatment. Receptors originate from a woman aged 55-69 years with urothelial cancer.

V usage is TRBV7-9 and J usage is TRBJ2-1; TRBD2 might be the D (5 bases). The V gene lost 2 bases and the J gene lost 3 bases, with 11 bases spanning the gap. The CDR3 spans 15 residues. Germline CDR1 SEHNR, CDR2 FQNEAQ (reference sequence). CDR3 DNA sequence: TGTGCCAGCAGCTTAAGGCGGGTCAGCTACAATGAGCAGTTCTTC. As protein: CASSLRRVSYNEQFF.

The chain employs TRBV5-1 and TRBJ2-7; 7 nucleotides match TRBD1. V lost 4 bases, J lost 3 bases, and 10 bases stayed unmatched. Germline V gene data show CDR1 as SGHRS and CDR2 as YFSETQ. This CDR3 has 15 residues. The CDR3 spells CASSTGQISIYEQYF. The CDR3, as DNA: TGCGCCAGCAGCACGGGACAGATCTCTATCTACGAGCAGTACTTC.

CDR3 protein: CASSKSGASYEQYF. In nucleotides, the CDR3 is TGTGCCAGCAGCAAGAGCGGGGCCTCCTACGAGCAGTACTTC. The rearrangement links TRBV9 to TRBJ2-7; 7 bases align to TRBD2. The J segment lost 0 bases and the V segment lost 4 bases, leaving 4 bases of the junction unmatched. The CDR3 spans 14 residues. In germline, CDR1 is SGDLS, CDR2 YYNGEE.

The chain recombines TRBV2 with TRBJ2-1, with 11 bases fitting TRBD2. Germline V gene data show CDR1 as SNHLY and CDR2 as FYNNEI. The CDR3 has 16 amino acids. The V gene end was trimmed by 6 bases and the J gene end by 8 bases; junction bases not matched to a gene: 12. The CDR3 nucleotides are TGTGCCAGCAGGACTAGCGGGGCAACTGGAGGGCATGAGCAGTTCTTC. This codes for CASRTSGATGGHEQFF.

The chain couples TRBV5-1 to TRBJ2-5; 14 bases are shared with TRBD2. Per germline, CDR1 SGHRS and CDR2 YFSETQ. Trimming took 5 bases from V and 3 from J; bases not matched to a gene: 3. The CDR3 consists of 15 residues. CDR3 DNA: TGCGCCAGCAGACCGGGACTAGCGGGAGAAGAGACCCAGTACTTC. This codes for CASRPGLAGEETQYF.

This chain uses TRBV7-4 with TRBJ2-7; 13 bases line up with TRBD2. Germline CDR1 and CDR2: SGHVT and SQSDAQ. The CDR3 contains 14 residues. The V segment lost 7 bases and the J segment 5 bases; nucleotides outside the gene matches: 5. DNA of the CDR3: TGTGCCAGCATCAGGACTAGCGGGAGCGACGAGCAGTACTTC. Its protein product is CASIRTSGSDEQYF.

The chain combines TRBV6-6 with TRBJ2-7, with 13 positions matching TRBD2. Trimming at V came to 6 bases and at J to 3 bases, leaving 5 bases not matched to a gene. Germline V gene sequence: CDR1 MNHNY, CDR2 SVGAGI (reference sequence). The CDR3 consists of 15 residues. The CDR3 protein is CASSRTSGGNYEQYF. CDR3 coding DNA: TGTGCCAGCAGCCGGACTAGCGGGGGCAACTACGAGCAGTACTTC.

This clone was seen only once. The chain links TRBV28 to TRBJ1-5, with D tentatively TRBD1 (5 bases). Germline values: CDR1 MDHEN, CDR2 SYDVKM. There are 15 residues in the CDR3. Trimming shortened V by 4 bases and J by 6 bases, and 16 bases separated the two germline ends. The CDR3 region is CASSSLGQGGQPQHF. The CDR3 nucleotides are TGTGCCAGCAGTTCCCTGGGCCAGGGTGGTCAGCCCCAGCATTTT.